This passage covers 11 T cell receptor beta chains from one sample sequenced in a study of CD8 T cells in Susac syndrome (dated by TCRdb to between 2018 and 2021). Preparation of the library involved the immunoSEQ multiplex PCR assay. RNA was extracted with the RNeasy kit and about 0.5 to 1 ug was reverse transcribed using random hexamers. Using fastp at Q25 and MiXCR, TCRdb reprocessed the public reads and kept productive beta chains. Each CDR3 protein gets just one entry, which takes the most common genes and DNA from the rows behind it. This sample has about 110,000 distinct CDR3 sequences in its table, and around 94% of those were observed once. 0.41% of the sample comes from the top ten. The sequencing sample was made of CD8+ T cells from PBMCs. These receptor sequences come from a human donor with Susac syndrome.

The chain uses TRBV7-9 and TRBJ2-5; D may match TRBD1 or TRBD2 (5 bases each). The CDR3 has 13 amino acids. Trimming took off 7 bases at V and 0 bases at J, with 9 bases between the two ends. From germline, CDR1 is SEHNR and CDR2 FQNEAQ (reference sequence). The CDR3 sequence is CASTMGDQETQYF. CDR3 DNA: TGTGCCAGCACGATGGGGGACCAAGAGACCCAGTACTTC.

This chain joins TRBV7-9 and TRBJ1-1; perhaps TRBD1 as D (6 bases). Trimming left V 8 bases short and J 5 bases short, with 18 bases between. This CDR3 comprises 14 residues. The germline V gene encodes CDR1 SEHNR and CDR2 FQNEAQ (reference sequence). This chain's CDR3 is CASAGRGVRTEAFF. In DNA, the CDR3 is TGTGCCAGCGCCGGTAGGGGGGTAAGGACTGAAGCTTTCTTT.

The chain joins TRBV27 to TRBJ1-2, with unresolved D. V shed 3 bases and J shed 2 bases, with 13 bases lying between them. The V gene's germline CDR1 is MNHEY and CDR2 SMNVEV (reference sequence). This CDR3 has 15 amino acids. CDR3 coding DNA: TGTGCCAGCAGTTTTATCGCCTCGGGGAACTATGGCTACACCTTC. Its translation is CASSFIASGNYGYTF.

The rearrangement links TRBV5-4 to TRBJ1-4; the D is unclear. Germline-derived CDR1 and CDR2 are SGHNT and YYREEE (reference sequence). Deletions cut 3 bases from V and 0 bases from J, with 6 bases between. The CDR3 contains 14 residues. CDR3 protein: CASSSLATNEKLFF. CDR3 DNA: TGTGCCAGCAGCTCCTTAGCAACTAATGAAAAACTGTTTTTT.

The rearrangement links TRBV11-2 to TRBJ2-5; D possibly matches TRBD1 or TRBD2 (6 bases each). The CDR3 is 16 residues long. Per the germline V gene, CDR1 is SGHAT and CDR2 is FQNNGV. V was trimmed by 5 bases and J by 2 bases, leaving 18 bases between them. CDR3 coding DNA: TGTGCCAGCAGCCCCCCCCCGGGGGCGCGACAAGAGACCCAGTACTTC. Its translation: CASSPPPGARQETQYF. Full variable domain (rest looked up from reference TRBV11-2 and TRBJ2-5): EAGVAQSPRYKIIEKRQSVAFWCNPISGHATLYWYQQILGQGPKLLIQFQNNGVVDDSQLPKDRFSAERLKGVDSTLKIQPAKLEDSAVYLCASSPPPGARQETQYFGPGTRLLVL.

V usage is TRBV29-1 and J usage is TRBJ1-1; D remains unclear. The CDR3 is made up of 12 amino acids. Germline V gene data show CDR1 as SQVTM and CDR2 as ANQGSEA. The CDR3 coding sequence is TGCAGTTTAGGCGGTGCGGGGACTGAAGCTTTCTTT. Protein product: CSLGGAGTEAFF.

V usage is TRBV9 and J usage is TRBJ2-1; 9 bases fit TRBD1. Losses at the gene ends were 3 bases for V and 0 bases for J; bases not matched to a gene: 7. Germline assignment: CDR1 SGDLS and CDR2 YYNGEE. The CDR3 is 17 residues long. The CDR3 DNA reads TGTGCCAGCAGCGCGGGGACAGGGAGAGGCTCCTACAATGAGCAGTTCTTC. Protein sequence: CASSAGTGRGSYNEQFF.

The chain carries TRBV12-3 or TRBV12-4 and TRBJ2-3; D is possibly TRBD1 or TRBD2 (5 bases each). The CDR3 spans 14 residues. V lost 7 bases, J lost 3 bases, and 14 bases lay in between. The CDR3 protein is CASNSVGPTDTQYF. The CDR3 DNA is TGTGCCAGCAATTCAGTGGGACCTACAGATACGCAGTATTTT.

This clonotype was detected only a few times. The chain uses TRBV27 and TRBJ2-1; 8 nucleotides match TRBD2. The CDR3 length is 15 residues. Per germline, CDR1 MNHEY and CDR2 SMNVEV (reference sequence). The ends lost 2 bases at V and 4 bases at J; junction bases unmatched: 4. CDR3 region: CASSLARGGYNEQFF. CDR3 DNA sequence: TGTGCCAGCAGTTTAGCTCGCGGGGGGTACAATGAGCAGTTCTTC.

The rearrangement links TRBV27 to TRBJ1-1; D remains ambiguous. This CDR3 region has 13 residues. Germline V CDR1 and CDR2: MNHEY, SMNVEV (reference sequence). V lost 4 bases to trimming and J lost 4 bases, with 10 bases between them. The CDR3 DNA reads TGTGCCAGCAGTTCGACCCGGGGCACTGAAGCTTTCTTT. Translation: CASSSTRGTEAFF.

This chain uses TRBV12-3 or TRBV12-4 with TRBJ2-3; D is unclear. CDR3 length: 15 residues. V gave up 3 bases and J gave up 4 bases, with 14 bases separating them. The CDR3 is CASSLPLMGPDTQYF. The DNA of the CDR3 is TGTGCCAGCAGTTTGCCCTTAATGGGTCCAGATACGCAGTATTTT.